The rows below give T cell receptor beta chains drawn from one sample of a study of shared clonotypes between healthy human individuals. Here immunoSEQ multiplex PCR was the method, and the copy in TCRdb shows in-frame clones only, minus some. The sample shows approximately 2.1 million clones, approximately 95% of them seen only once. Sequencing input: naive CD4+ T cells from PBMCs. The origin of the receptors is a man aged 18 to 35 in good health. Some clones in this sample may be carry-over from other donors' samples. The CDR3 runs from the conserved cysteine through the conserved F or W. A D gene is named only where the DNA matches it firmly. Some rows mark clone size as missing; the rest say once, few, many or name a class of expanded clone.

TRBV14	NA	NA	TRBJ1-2	CASSHEVVGRLPGGTYYGYTF	TGTGCCAGCAGCCACGAAGTTGTTGGGAGATTGCCTGGAGGGACCTACTATGGCTACACCTTC
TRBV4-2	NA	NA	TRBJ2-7	CASSQDWGRSSYEQYF	TGTGCCAGCAGCCAAGATTGGGGACGGTCGTCCTACGAGCAGTACTTC
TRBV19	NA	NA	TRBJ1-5	CASDVRNQPQHF	TGTGCCAGTGACGTCCGCAATCAGCCCCAGCATTTT
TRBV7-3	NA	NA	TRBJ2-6	CASSLTAGANVLTF	TGTGCCAGCAGCTTAACTGCTGGGGCCAACGTCCTGACTTTC
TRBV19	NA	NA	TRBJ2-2	CASSPIPEVGELFF	TGTGCCAGTAGTCCAATCCCAGAGGTCGGGGAGCTGTTTTTT
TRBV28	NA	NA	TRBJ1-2	CASSMTRYGYTF	TGTGCCAGCAGCATGACCAGATATGGCTACACCTTC
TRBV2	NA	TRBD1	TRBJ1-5	CASSLTGGADQPQHF	TGTGCCAGCAGCTTGACAGGGGGCGCCGATCAGCCCCAGCATTTT
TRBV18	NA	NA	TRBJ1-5	CASSQQGGPDQPQHF	TGTGCCAGCTCACAACAGGGTGGTCCGGACCAGCCCCAGCATTTT
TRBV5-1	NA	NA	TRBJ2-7	CASKGGRDATYEQYF	TGCGCCAGCAAGGGGGGGCGAGACGCGACCTACGAGCAGTACTTC
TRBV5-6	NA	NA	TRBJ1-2	CASSFNGQGYGYTF	TGTGCCAGCAGCTTTAATGGGCAGGGGTATGGCTACACCTTC
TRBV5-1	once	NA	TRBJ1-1	CASSLEGPTEAFF	TGCGCCAGCAGCTTGGAAGGGCCCACTGAAGCTTTCTTT
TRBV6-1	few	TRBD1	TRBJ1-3	CASSEARQGANTIYF	TGTGCCAGCAGTGAAGCGCGACAGGGGGCGAACACCATATATTTT
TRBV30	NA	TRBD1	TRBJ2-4	CAWSARQGDKNIQYF	TGTGCCTGGAGTGCCAGACAGGGTGACAAAAACATTCAGTACTTC
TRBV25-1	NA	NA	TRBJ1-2	CASSDRTGHGYTF	TGTGCCAGCAGTGATCGGACTGGACACGGCTACACCTTC
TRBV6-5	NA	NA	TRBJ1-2	CASSYLGVGLGYTF	TGTGCCAGCAGTTACCTGGGGGTAGGGTTAGGCTACACCTTC
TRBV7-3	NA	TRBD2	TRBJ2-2	CASSSQVKGGTGELFF	TGTGCCAGCAGCTCCCAGGTGAAGGGAGGGACCGGGGAGCTGTTTTTT
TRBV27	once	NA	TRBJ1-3	CASSLLGGRGPGNTIYF	TGTGCCAGCAGTTTATTGGGGGGGCGGGGGCCTGGAAACACCATATATTTT
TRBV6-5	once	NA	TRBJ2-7	CASSYQRTYEQYF	TGTGCCAGCAGTTACCAGCGAACCTACGAGCAGTACTTC
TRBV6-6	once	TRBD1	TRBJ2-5	CASSYGRGNQETQYF	TGTGCCAGCAGTTACGGCAGGGGGAACCAAGAGACCCAGTACTTC
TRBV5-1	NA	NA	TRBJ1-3	CASGQEHSGNTIYF	TGCGCCAGCGGTCAAGAGCACTCTGGAAACACCATATATTTT
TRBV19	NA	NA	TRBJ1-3	CASNWGPGNTIYF	TGTGCCAGTAATTGGGGGCCTGGAAACACCATATATTTT
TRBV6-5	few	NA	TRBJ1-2	CASRDDGTYGYTF	TGTGCCAGCAGGGATGACGGAACCTATGGCTACACCTTC